These T cell receptor beta chains were read from a single sample in a study of cytomegalovirus exposure and HLA in healthy donors. Produced via immunoSEQ multiplex PCR; TCRdb's table is partial and in-frame only. The sample records fewer than 120,000 clones, around 89% being singletons. Sequenced sample: PBMCs. The source is a woman aged 25 to 39 in good health and CMV-seropositive. The CDR3 runs from the conserved cysteine through the conserved F or W. The D gene is left open where the match is weak. Clone size appears in some rows only: once, few, many, or a class for an expanded clone.

abundance	v_gene	d_gene	j_gene	CDR3nt	CDR3aa
.	TRBV9	.	TRBJ1-2	TGTGCCAGCAGCGTAGGGGACATAAGCTATGGCTACACCTTC	CASSVGDISYGYTF
.	TRBV28	TRBD1	TRBJ1-5	TGTGCCAGCAATACAGGGGGCAATCAGCCCCAGCATTTT	CASNTGGNQPQHF
.	TRBV9	TRBD2	TRBJ2-5	TGTGCCAGCAGCCCTCGACTAGCGGGAGTGATCGAGACCCAGTACTTC	CASSPRLAGVIETQYF
.	TRBV19	.	TRBJ2-2	TGTGCCAGTAGTATACTCTACACCGGGGAGCTGTTTTTT	CASSILYTGELFF
.	TRBV7-2	.	TRBJ2-1	TGTGCCAGCAGCTTAGCGGGCGGGATCTACAATGAGCAGTTCTTC	CASSLAGGIYNEQFF
once	TRBV28	TRBD2	TRBJ2-3	TGTGCCAGCAGAACCACTAGCGGGAGTTCAGATACGCAGTATTTT	CASRTTSGSSDTQYF
.	TRBV10-3	.	TRBJ2-1	TGTGCCATCAGTGAGTCGCGGGGGCCTTACAATGAGCAGTTCTTC	CAISESRGPYNEQFF
once	TRBV7-8	.	TRBJ2-7	TGTGCCAGCAGCTTAATTTCCGACGAGCAGTACTTC	CASSLISDEQYF
.	TRBV30	TRBD1	TRBJ1-1	TGTGCCTGGATGAGAGTGCGGGGGACAGGCACTGAAGCTTTCTTT	CAWMRVRGTGTEAFF
.	TRBV6-5	TRBD2	TRBJ2-1	TGTGCCACCAGCGGGACTAGCGGGAGGGCCCATGAGCAGTTCTTC	CATSGTSGRAHEQFF
.	TRBV6-6	TRBD1	TRBJ2-5	TGTGCCAGCAGTGGGACAGAAGAGACCCAGTACTTC	CASSGTEETQYF
.	TRBV7-2	.	TRBJ2-7	TGTGCCAGCAGCTACCAGGGGTCCGACTACGAGCAGTACTTC	CASSYQGSDYEQYF
.	TRBV2	TRBD1	TRBJ1-2	TGTGCCAGCAGTGGACAGGGAGTTGAAGGCTACACCTTC	CASSGQGVEGYTF
.	TRBV7-3	.	TRBJ2-1	TGTGCCAGCAGCTTCGACAGCTACAATGAGCAGTTCTTC	CASSFDSYNEQFF
.	TRBV6-1	.	TRBJ2-7	TGTGCCAGCAGTGCCACCGCAGGGTTGCCCTCCTACGAGCAGTACTTC	CASSATAGLPSYEQYF
.	TRBV6-1	TRBD1	TRBJ1-2	TGTGCCAGCGTAAGCAGGGGGCTCAACTATGGCTACACCTTC	CASVSRGLNYGYTF
.	TRBV2	TRBD2	TRBJ2-3	TGTGCCAGCAGTGATCCCCCGGTCCTATGGAACGGGAGGAGCACAGATACGCAGTATTTT	CASSDPPVLWNGRSTDTQYF
once	TRBV27	.	TRBJ1-4	TGTGCCAGCAGTTCCCGACGGGGGGTGGCAACTAATGAAAAACTGTTTTTT	CASSSRRGVATNEKLFF
.	TRBV28	.	TRBJ2-7	TGTGCCAGCAGCCTTGAGGTGGGGTCGGGGTCCTACGAGCAGTACTTC	CASSLEVGSGSYEQYF
.	TRBV6-1	.	TRBJ2-4	TGTGCCAGCAGTGAACGGCAGTACGCGGGCATTCAGTACTTC	CASSERQYAGIQYF
.	TRBV5-1	.	TRBJ2-7	TGCGCCAGCAGCTTGGACCTCGGGGAGCAGTACTTC	CASSLDLGEQYF
.	TRBV7-8	TRBD1	TRBJ2-1	TGTGCCAGCAGCCGACCCGGGGACAGGGTAATTGAGCAGTTCTTC	CASSRPGDRVIEQFF
.	TRBV5-1	.	TRBJ1-4	TGCGCCAGCAGCTTGGACAGGGCAACTAATGAAAAACTGTTTTTT	CASSLDRATNEKLFF
.	TRBV2	TRBD2	TRBJ2-1	TGTGCCAGCAGTGAGGCGAGCGGGAGCTACAATGAGCAGTTCTTC	CASSEASGSYNEQFF
.	TRBV16	.	TRBJ1-2	TGTGCCAGCAGCCAATCCGGAGGAAGCTATGGCTACACCTTC	CASSQSGGSYGYTF
.	TRBV28	TRBD2	TRBJ2-7	TGTGCCAGCAGTTATCCCCCCCTAGCGGGAGGGCCTCACGAGCAGTACTTC	CASSYPPLAGGPHEQYF
.	TRBV6-5	TRBD2	TRBJ2-7	TGTGCCAGCTCCGTTCGGGGGACTACCACCTACGAGCAGTACTTC	CASSVRGTTTYEQYF
once	TRBV30	.	TRBJ2-7	TGTGCCTGCAGCCACCAGGGGTACGAGCAGTACTTC	CACSHQGYEQYF
.	TRBV4-2	.	TRBJ2-3	TGTGCCAGCAGCCAAGCCTGGACACATCAGGGGACAGATACGCAGTATTTT	CASSQAWTHQGTDTQYF
.	TRBV7-6	TRBD1	TRBJ1-1	TGTGCCAGCAGCCAGGGGGTGAACACTGAAGCTTTCTTT	CASSQGVNTEAFF
.	TRBV5-1	TRBD2	TRBJ2-2	TGCGCCAGCAGCCCCGGGACTAGCGGTGACGGGGAGCTGTTTTTT	CASSPGTSGDGELFF
.	TRBV5-1	.	TRBJ2-1	TGCGCCAGCAGCTTGGTACTGCGCAATGAGCAGTTCTTC	CASSLVLRNEQFF